These 21 T cell receptor beta chains came from one sample sequenced in a study of T-cell memory formation after mild COVID-19. Each CDR3 protein gets one entry after TCRdb re-called the 5' RACE reads with MiXCR. Among some 50,000 distinct CDR3 sequences listed, around 10% were seen once. Sequenced sample: PBMCs or a T cell subset sorted from them (not recorded which). The receptor set was obtained from a man aged 18 to 29 who had mild COVID-19 (a few samples of this study predate the infection). Cell type and time point are not known.

This clonotype was detected only a few times. The genes are TRBV6-2 or TRBV6-3 and TRBJ2-4; D call uncertain. Per germline, CDR1 MNHEY and CDR2 SVGEGT. V was clipped by 6 bases and J by 2 bases, with 17 bases between them. The CDR3 runs 16 residues. DNA for the CDR3: TGTGCCAGCAGCCTATCCTCTTTAGCACCCAAAAACATTCAGTACTTC. Its translation is CASSLSSLAPKNIQYF.

Only a few counts were recorded for this clonotype. In DNA, the CDR3 is TGCAGCGTTCCACGCGACGGACCCTATGGCTACACCTTC. Protein sequence: CSVPRDGPYGYTF. The chain employs TRBV29-1 and TRBJ1-2, with D hard to call. The germline CDR1 and CDR2 sequences are SQVTM and ANQGSEA. The CDR3 is 13 residues long. With 5 bases removed from V and 4 bases from J, the gap between germline ends came to 14 bases.

This clonotype was detected ten times or more. V usage is TRBV28 and J usage is TRBJ2-1; 15 bases align to TRBD2. The CDR3 consists of 15 residues. The V and J ends lost 11 bases and 1 base, in that order; junction bases with no gene match: 3. CDR1 and CDR2 (germline): MDHEN, SYDVKM. This chain's CDR3 is CAGLAGGRSYNEQFF. In nucleotides, the CDR3 is TGTGCCGGACTAGCGGGGGGGAGATCCTACAATGAGCAGTTCTTC.

V usage is TRBV2 and J usage is TRBJ2-2; no clear D gene. CDR3 length: 13 residues. Germline V lookup: CDR1 SNHLY, CDR2 FYNNEI. V lost 4 bases and J lost 3, with 6 bases in between. The CDR3 nucleotides read TGTGCCAGCAGTGGTGGTGACACCGGGGAGCTGTTTTTT. Translated: CASSGGDTGELFF.

This clonotype was seen a handful of times. V is TRBV28 and J is TRBJ2-3; D remains unclear. The CDR3 is made up of 12 amino acids. In germline, CDR1 is MDHEN, CDR2 SYDVKM. V dropped 4 bases and J dropped 3 bases, with 5 bases sitting between them. The CDR3 region is CASSSATDTQYF. For the CDR3, the DNA is TGTGCCAGCAGTTCGGCTACAGATACGCAGTATTTT.

Concerning this clonotype itself: It is unclear where the CDR3 begins or ends on the DNA, so no DNA is shown, and the CDR3 is as TCRdb lists it. This chain joins TRBV21-1 and TRBJ2-1; the D call in the table, TRBD2, was not verified against the DNA. TRBV21-1 is deemed a pseudogene. Both ends counted, the CDR3 spans 16 residues. The CDR3 reads CASSKGDYRCHNEQFF.

This clonotype was recorded many times. The chain employs TRBV7-8 and TRBJ1-6; the D gene is possibly TRBD1 (5 bases). The germline CDR1 and CDR2 sequences are SGHVS and FQNEAQ. V lost 5 bases to trimming and J lost 2 bases, with 19 bases between them. The length of the CDR3 is 18 residues. The CDR3 reads CASSTTTRDSTYNSPLHF. In nucleotides, the CDR3 is TGTGCCAGCAGCACAACTACCCGGGACTCCACCTATAATTCACCCCTCCACTTT.

This chain joins TRBV7-9 and TRBJ2-2; a possible D gene is TRBD2 (6 bases). V was trimmed by 3 bases and J by 5 bases, leaving 19 bases between them. This CDR3 has 17 amino acids. CDR1 is SEHNR and CDR2 is FQNEAQ in the germline V gene (reference sequence). The CDR3 is CASSFLSGIGGTGELFF. CDR3 nucleotides: TGTGCCAGCAGCTTTCTTTCCGGCATCGGGGGAACCGGGGAGCTGTTTTTT.

This clonotype was counted many times. The rearrangement uses TRBV25-1 and TRBJ1-2, with D perhaps matching TRBD1 (6 bases). Trimming cost V 8 bases and J 6 bases, with 16 bases left between them. This CDR3 comprises 13 residues. CDR1 is MGHDK, CDR2 SYGVNS, per germline. The CDR3 DNA reads as TGTGCCAGCGAGGGGGGGACGGGGAATGGCTACACCTTC. It is translated as CASEGGTGNGYTF.

For the CDR3, the DNA is TGTGCTAGTGGTTTGGGCAGCCTTCTCTCAAATGAGCAGTTCTTC. As protein: CASGLGSLLSNEQFF. This chain links TRBV12-5 with TRBJ2-1; D unclear. V lost 1 base to trimming and J lost 7 bases, with 14 bases between them. This CDR3 has 15 amino acids. CDR1 is LGHNT, CDR2 FRNRAP, per germline.

At least ten counts were recorded for this clonotype. The chain has TRBV27 and TRBJ1-2; D is undetermined. CDR3 size: 16 residues. CDR1 and CDR2 from the germline V gene are MNHEY and SMNVEV (reference sequence). V was shortened by 6 bases and J by 0 bases, with 17 bases between the two germline ends. The CDR3 loop is CASRGLWGEPNYGYTF. CDR3 nucleotides: TGTGCCAGCAGGGGATTGTGGGGAGAGCCTAACTATGGCTACACCTTC.

The J gene is TRBJ1-5, the V gene TRBV2; D is perhaps TRBD1 (5 bases). This CDR3 has 16 residues. Per the germline V gene, CDR1 is SNHLY and CDR2 is FYNNEI. V was cut by 5 bases and J by 5 bases, with 19 bases left in between. In DNA form, the CDR3 reads TGTGCCAGCAGTTCGGCGAAAGGGGCAGGAGATCAGCCCCAGCATTTT. Its translation is CASSSAKGAGDQPQHF.

The gene calls are TRBV5-1 and TRBJ2-5; no reliable D call. Trimming removed 2 bases from V and 3 bases from J, with 11 bases in between. Germline CDR1 reads SGHRS; CDR2 reads YFSETQ. The CDR3 extends over 14 amino acids. CDR3 protein: CASSFSRGEETQYF. CDR3 DNA sequence: TGCGCCAGCAGCTTTAGCCGCGGTGAAGAGACCCAGTACTTC.

This clonotype was detected a few times. For the CDR3, the DNA is TGTGCCAGCACCCCCTCCCTAGCGGGGAGCCTCACCGGGGAGCTGTTTTTT. This translates into CASTPSLAGSLTGELFF. The V and J genes are TRBV11-2 and TRBJ2-2, with 9 bases aligning to TRBD2. There are 17 residues in the CDR3. The germline CDR1 and CDR2 sequences are SGHAT and FQNNGV. V gave up 7 bases and J gave up 4 bases; unmatched junction bases: 13.

In its sample, this clonotype was seen many times. The V gene is TRBV5-5, the J gene TRBJ1-5, with 7 bases aligning to TRBD1. CDR3 length: 19 amino acids. V lost 4 bases and J lost 0; bases outside the gene matches: 16. Germline values: CDR1 SGHKS, CDR2 YYEKEE (reference sequence). The CDR3 DNA sequence: TGTGCCAGCAGCCCTTGGGACAGTTCGAGGACATATAGCAATCAGCCCCAGCATTTT. It yields the protein CASSPWDSSRTYSNQPQHF.

This chain joins TRBV5-1 and TRBJ1-1; 7 nucleotides align to TRBD1. Trimming cost V 0 bases and J 4 bases; bases outside gene matches: 6. The CDR3 extends over 15 amino acids. Per germline, CDR1 SGHRS and CDR2 YFSETQ. The CDR3 protein is CASSLGAGGSTEAFF. CDR3 DNA sequence: TGCGCCAGCAGCTTGGGGGCAGGGGGAAGCACTGAAGCTTTCTTT.

This clonotype was observed a few times. This chain uses TRBV29-1 with TRBJ2-2, with 10 bases that match TRBD1. Per the germline V gene, CDR1 is SQVTM and CDR2 is ANQGSEA. J lost 3 bases, V lost 7 bases, and 8 bases had no gene match. There are 15 residues in the CDR3. CDR3 loop: CSARPGTGDTGELFF. The CDR3 DNA follows: TGCAGCGCCCGCCCCGGGACAGGGGACACCGGGGAGCTGTTTTTT.

This clonotype was counted a few times. V usage is TRBV3-1 and J usage is TRBJ2-7, with D hard to call. The CDR3 runs to 11 residues. Trimming left V 5 bases short and J 6 bases short, with 8 bases between. CDR1 LGHDT and CDR2 YNNKEL come from the germline V gene (reference sequence). CDR3 coding DNA: TGTGCCAGCAGCTTCAGAGGCGAGCAGTACTTC. As protein: CASSFRGEQYF.

This clonotype was seen repeatedly, ten times or more. The chain joins TRBV20-1 to TRBJ2-5; no clear D gene. The germline V and J ends were trimmed by 0 bases and 5 bases, with 19 bases remaining between them. The CDR3 has 16 residues. CDR1 and CDR2 (germline): DFQATT, SNEGSKA (reference sequence). Written as DNA, the CDR3 is TGCAGTGCTAGAGATTCTGCTTCGCGCGATTGGGAGACCCAGTACTTC. This translates into CSARDSASRDWETQYF.

This clonotype was recorded at least ten times. V usage is TRBV7-2 and J usage is TRBJ2-3, with TRBD2 identical over 13 bases. The germline gives CDR1 SGHTA, CDR2 FQGNSA. Trimming at V came to 4 bases and at J to 3 bases, leaving 1 base not matched to a gene. CDR3 size: 15 residues. The CDR3 DNA is TGTGCCAGCAGCTGGACTAGCGGGGGTACAGATACGCAGTATTTT. This encodes CASSWTSGGTDTQYF.

This clonotype was observed many times. This chain links TRBV4-3 with TRBJ2-7, with D perhaps assigned TRBD1 or TRBD2 (6 bases each). The CDR3 consists of 17 residues. Germline V lookup: CDR1 LGHNA, CDR2 YSLEER. The germline V and J ends were trimmed by 0 bases and 0 bases, with 15 bases remaining between them. The CDR3 region has the DNA TGCGCCAGCAGCCAAGAGGGACGGGGGCCCCTCTCCTACGAGCAGTACTTC. Translating it yields CASSQEGRGPLSYEQYF.